The rows below give T cell receptor beta chains drawn from one sample of a study of spatial heterogeneity in lung cancer. MiXCR was run by TCRdb on the 5' RACE reads, yielding one entry per CDR3 protein. The data contain about 6,400 distinct CDR3 sequences, 6.7% of them singletons. This sample comprised lung tumor tissue, obtained at surgery. The origin of the receptors is a male donor with early-stage non-small cell lung cancer. Both conserved end residues are part of each CDR3. Fields, in order: V gene, D gene, clone size, J gene, CDR3 protein, CDR3 DNA. D genes are given only for firm matches. Size is omitted from some rows. Given values are once, few, many or a class for expanded clones.

v_gene: TRBV19; d_gene: TRBD1; abundance: NA; j_gene: TRBJ1-5; CDR3aa: CATSQGRDQPQHF; CDR3nt: TGTGCCACCTCACAGGGGAGGGATCAGCCCCAGCATTTT
v_gene: TRBV9; d_gene: NA; abundance: many; j_gene: TRBJ1-1; CDR3aa: CASSVGQQGTEAFF; CDR3nt: TGTGCCAGCAGCGTTGGACAGCAGGGCACTGAAGCTTTCTTT
v_gene: TRBV19; d_gene: NA; abundance: large; j_gene: TRBJ2-2; CDR3aa: CASSIVGNTGELFF; CDR3nt: TGTGCCAGTAGTATAGTAGGGAACACCGGGGAGCTGTTTTTT
v_gene: TRBV30; d_gene: TRBD2; abundance: many; j_gene: TRBJ2-3; CDR3aa: CAWSFLAGGDTQYF; CDR3nt: TGTGCCTGGAGTTTCCTAGCGGGGGGAGACACGCAGTATTTT
v_gene: TRBV12-3/TRBV12-4; d_gene: NA; abundance: medium-sized; j_gene: TRBJ2-7; CDR3aa: CASSLGGYSYEQYF; CDR3nt: TGTGCCAGCAGTTTAGGGGGTTACTCCTACGAGCAGTACTTC
v_gene: TRBV12-3/TRBV12-4; d_gene: NA; abundance: many; j_gene: TRBJ2-7; CDR3aa: CASSLGLAVGEQYF; CDR3nt: TGTGCCAGCAGTTTGGGCCTAGCCGTCGGCGAGCAGTACTTC
v_gene: TRBV5-4; d_gene: NA; abundance: NA; j_gene: TRBJ2-7; CDR3aa: CASSSRRHSYEQYF; CDR3nt: TGTGCCAGCAGCTCACGACGGCACTCCTACGAGCAGTACTTC
v_gene: TRBV5-6; d_gene: NA; abundance: many; j_gene: TRBJ1-4; CDR3aa: CASSLVGAPGEKLFF; CDR3nt: TGTGCCAGCAGCTTGGTGGGGGCCCCGGGAGAAAAACTGTTTTTT
v_gene: TRBV23-1; d_gene: NA; abundance: many; j_gene: TRBJ2-7; CDR3aa: CASSHLGGAWQYF; CDR3nt: TGCGCCAGCAGTCACCTTGGAGGCGCGTGGCAGTACTTC
v_gene: TRBV5-1; d_gene: NA; abundance: many; j_gene: TRBJ2-3; CDR3aa: CASSPQSGSGDTQYF; CDR3nt: TGCGCCAGCAGCCCCCAGTCCGGGAGTGGAGATACGCAGTATTTT
v_gene: TRBV18; d_gene: NA; abundance: many; j_gene: TRBJ2-5; CDR3aa: CASSPPWEGGYQETQYF; CDR3nt: TGTGCCAGCTCACCACCCTGGGAAGGGGGGTACCAAGAGACCCAGTACTTC
v_gene: TRBV2; d_gene: NA; abundance: medium-sized; j_gene: TRBJ2-3; CDR3aa: CASSERPTSTDTQYF; CDR3nt: TGTGCCAGCAGTGAACGGCCGACCTCCACAGATACGCAGTATTTT
v_gene: TRBV5-1; d_gene: NA; abundance: medium-sized; j_gene: TRBJ2-1; CDR3aa: CASSLGLPYNEQFF; CDR3nt: TGCGCCAGCAGCTTGGGTCTGCCTTACAATGAGCAGTTCTTC
v_gene: TRBV5-1; d_gene: NA; abundance: medium-sized; j_gene: TRBJ2-1; CDR3aa: CASSLMVSLREQFF; CDR3nt: TGCGCCAGCAGCTTGATGGTATCTCTTCGTGAGCAGTTCTTC
v_gene: TRBV28; d_gene: TRBD2; abundance: medium-sized; j_gene: TRBJ2-7; CDR3aa: CASSSPLAAWIYEQYF; CDR3nt: TGTGCCAGCAGTTCTCCTCTAGCGGCCTGGATTTACGAGCAGTACTTC
v_gene: TRBV29-1; d_gene: NA; abundance: many; j_gene: TRBJ2-7; CDR3aa: CSVGGGAEQYF; CDR3nt: TGCAGCGTTGGTGGGGGCGCCGAGCAGTACTTC
v_gene: TRBV24-1; d_gene: TRBD2; abundance: NA; j_gene: TRBJ2-1; CDR3aa: CAIREDRYNEQFF; CDR3nt: TGTGCCATCCGGGAGGACCGCTACAATGAGCAGTTCTTC
v_gene: TRBV7-6; d_gene: TRBD1; abundance: medium-sized; j_gene: TRBJ2-2; CDR3aa: CASSRTGWNTGELFF; CDR3nt: TGTGCCAGCAGCAGGACAGGGTGGAACACCGGGGAGCTGTTTTTT
v_gene: TRBV6-1; d_gene: TRBD1; abundance: many; j_gene: TRBJ2-7; CDR3aa: CASRSGTGETYEQYF; CDR3nt: TGTGCCAGCAGATCCGGGACAGGGGAGACCTACGAGCAGTACTTC
v_gene: TRBV2; d_gene: NA; abundance: medium-sized; j_gene: TRBJ2-2; CDR3aa: CASSVARRTGELFF; CDR3nt: TGTGCCAGCAGCGTAGCGAGGAGGACCGGGGAGCTGTTTTTT
v_gene: TRBV18; d_gene: TRBD1; abundance: NA; j_gene: TRBJ1-5; CDR3aa: CASSPLGGGLPDQPQHF; CDR3nt: TGTGCCAGCTCACCGCTAGGAGGGGGCCTTCCCGATCAGCCCCAGCATTTT
v_gene: TRBV28; d_gene: TRBD1; abundance: medium-sized; j_gene: TRBJ2-3; CDR3aa: CASSTTGVGLRPHTDTQYF; CDR3nt: TGTGCCAGCAGTACAACAGGGGTCGGACTTAGACCCCACACAGATACGCAGTATTTT
v_gene: TRBV10-1; d_gene: TRBD1; abundance: many; j_gene: TRBJ2-1; CDR3aa: CASSEKQGTSYNEQFF; CDR3nt: TGCGCCAGCAGTGAAAAACAGGGGACATCCTACAATGAGCAGTTCTTC
v_gene: TRBV7-2; d_gene: NA; abundance: many; j_gene: TRBJ2-2; CDR3aa: CASSLMLNTGELFF; CDR3nt: TGTGCCAGCAGCTTAATGTTAAACACCGGGGAGCTGTTTTTT
v_gene: TRBV4-2; d_gene: TRBD2; abundance: many; j_gene: TRBJ2-5; CDR3aa: CASSLREGGQETQYF; CDR3nt: TGTGCCAGCAGCCTCCGGGAGGGCGGGCAAGAGACCCAGTACTTC
v_gene: TRBV9; d_gene: NA; abundance: NA; j_gene: TRBJ1-2; CDR3aa: CASSPAGATNYGYTF; CDR3nt: TGTGCCAGCAGCCCAGCCGGGGCGACTAACTACGGCTACACCTTC
v_gene: TRBV7-8; d_gene: NA; abundance: medium-sized; j_gene: TRBJ1-5; CDR3aa: CASSLAGQTSNQPQHF; CDR3nt: TGTGCCAGCAGCTTAGCTGGACAGACTAGCAATCAGCCCCAGCATTTT
v_gene: TRBV7-2; d_gene: NA; abundance: many; j_gene: TRBJ2-2; CDR3aa: CASSLIGHDTGELFF; CDR3nt: TGTGCCAGCAGCTTAATCGGACACGACACCGGGGAGCTGTTTTTT
v_gene: TRBV12-3/TRBV12-4; d_gene: NA; abundance: medium-sized; j_gene: TRBJ2-3; CDR3aa: CASRAGTGTDTQYF; CDR3nt: TGTGCCAGCAGAGCCGGGACTGGCACGGATACGCAGTATTTT
v_gene: TRBV4-2; d_gene: TRBD1; abundance: medium-sized; j_gene: TRBJ1-1; CDR3aa: CASSQEEGQGPTEAFF; CDR3nt: TGTGCCAGCAGCCAAGAGGAGGGACAGGGGCCCACTGAAGCTTTCTTT
v_gene: TRBV27; d_gene: TRBD1; abundance: many; j_gene: TRBJ2-7; CDR3aa: CASSLRQGSYEQYF; CDR3nt: TGTGCCAGCAGTTTACGACAGGGGTCCTACGAGCAGTACTTC
v_gene: TRBV18; d_gene: NA; abundance: medium-sized; j_gene: TRBJ2-2; CDR3aa: CASPPEGTNTGELFF; CDR3nt: TGTGCCAGCCCCCCCGAGGGAACGAACACCGGGGAGCTGTTTTTT
v_gene: TRBV14; d_gene: NA; abundance: many; j_gene: TRBJ1-2; CDR3aa: CASSQDYKGGRFNYGYTF; CDR3nt: TGTGCCAGCAGCCAAGACTACAAGGGCGGGAGGTTTAACTATGGCTACACCTTC
v_gene: TRBV4-3; d_gene: NA; abundance: medium-sized; j_gene: TRBJ1-4; CDR3aa: CASSQDGGAFNEKLFF; CDR3nt: TGCGCCAGCAGCCAAGACGGGGGGGCGTTTAATGAAAAACTGTTTTTT
v_gene: TRBV7-8; d_gene: TRBD2; abundance: many; j_gene: TRBJ2-5; CDR3aa: CASSLRAGEERETQYF; CDR3nt: TGTGCCAGCAGCTTACGAGCGGGAGAAGAAAGGGAGACCCAGTACTTC
v_gene: TRBV10-2; d_gene: NA; abundance: medium-sized; j_gene: TRBJ1-4; CDR3aa: CASRGAVNEKLFF; CDR3nt: TGCGCCAGCAGGGGGGCAGTTAATGAAAAACTGTTTTTT
v_gene: TRBV28; d_gene: NA; abundance: many; j_gene: TRBJ1-5; CDR3aa: CASNMAGTVRNQPQHF; CDR3nt: TGTGCCAGCAATATGGCAGGCACGGTCAGGAATCAGCCCCAGCATTTT
v_gene: TRBV3-1; d_gene: TRBD1; abundance: NA; j_gene: TRBJ2-4; CDR3aa: CASSQGDRKNIQYF; CDR3nt: TGTGCCAGCAGCCAAGGGGACAGAAAAAACATTCAGTACTTC
v_gene: TRBV18; d_gene: TRBD2; abundance: medium-sized; j_gene: TRBJ2-7; CDR3aa: CASSPRAGEAEQYF; CDR3nt: TGTGCCAGCTCACCACGAGCGGGAGAGGCCGAGCAGTACTTC
v_gene: TRBV5-1; d_gene: TRBD1; abundance: many; j_gene: TRBJ1-5; CDR3aa: CASSLTGGQPQHF; CDR3nt: TGCGCCAGCAGCTTGACAGGGGGCCAGCCCCAGCATTTT
v_gene: TRBV5-4; d_gene: NA; abundance: many; j_gene: TRBJ1-1; CDR3aa: CASSLPTGNTEAFF; CDR3nt: TGTGCCAGCAGCTTGCCGACGGGGAACACTGAAGCTTTCTTT
v_gene: TRBV18; d_gene: NA; abundance: medium-sized; j_gene: TRBJ1-5; CDR3aa: CASSPNRGAEQPQHF; CDR3nt: TGTGCCAGCTCACCTAATCGGGGGGCCGAACAGCCCCAGCATTTT
v_gene: TRBV6-2/TRBV6-3; d_gene: NA; abundance: medium-sized; j_gene: TRBJ2-7; CDR3aa: CASSYWSLWGGTSYEQYF; CDR3nt: TGTGCCAGCAGTTACTGGTCGTTGTGGGGCGGGACCTCCTACGAGCAGTACTTC
v_gene: TRBV24-1; d_gene: TRBD1; abundance: medium-sized; j_gene: TRBJ2-1; CDR3aa: CATSDIRQGVEQFF; CDR3nt: TGTGCCACCAGTGATATCCGACAGGGAGTTGAGCAGTTCTTC
v_gene: TRBV6-1; d_gene: TRBD2; abundance: many; j_gene: TRBJ2-3; CDR3aa: CASSAGLAIFTDTQYF; CDR3nt: TGTGCCAGCAGTGCCGGACTAGCGATTTTTACAGATACGCAGTATTTT
v_gene: TRBV4-1; d_gene: TRBD2; abundance: medium-sized; j_gene: TRBJ2-3; CDR3aa: CASSQPTSGASTDTQYF; CDR3nt: TGCGCCAGCAGCCAACCCACTAGCGGAGCTAGCACAGATACGCAGTATTTT
v_gene: TRBV7-8; d_gene: NA; abundance: medium-sized; j_gene: TRBJ2-1; CDR3aa: CASSLAAGRSYNEQFF; CDR3nt: TGTGCCAGCAGCTTAGCAGCAGGGCGTTCCTACAATGAGCAGTTCTTC
v_gene: TRBV7-2; d_gene: NA; abundance: medium-sized; j_gene: TRBJ2-1; CDR3aa: CASSLGGFLVNEQFF; CDR3nt: TGTGCCAGCAGCTTAGGAGGATTTCTGGTCAATGAGCAGTTCTTC
v_gene: TRBV10-3; d_gene: NA; abundance: many; j_gene: TRBJ2-3; CDR3aa: CAISASSGSGTDTQYF; CDR3nt: TGTGCCATCAGTGCTTCGAGCGGTAGTGGCACAGATACGCAGTATTTT
v_gene: TRBV19; d_gene: TRBD2; abundance: many; j_gene: TRBJ2-7; CDR3aa: CASSKREGYEQYF; CDR3nt: TGTGCCAGTAGTAAGCGGGAGGGCTACGAGCAGTACTTC
v_gene: TRBV11-2; d_gene: TRBD2; abundance: medium-sized; j_gene: TRBJ2-1; CDR3aa: CASVGELGTSGTYNEQFF; CDR3nt: TGTGCCAGCGTAGGAGAACTCGGGACTAGCGGGACGTACAATGAGCAGTTCTTC
v_gene: TRBV11-2; d_gene: NA; abundance: many; j_gene: TRBJ2-3; CDR3aa: CASSQNRPDTQYF; CDR3nt: TGTGCCAGCAGCCAAAATCGGCCAGATACGCAGTATTTT
v_gene: TRBV20-1; d_gene: NA; abundance: medium-sized; j_gene: TRBJ2-2; CDR3aa: CSASLGVALTGELFF; CDR3nt: TGCAGTGCTAGCTTGGGGGTAGCGCTGACCGGGGAGCTGTTTTTT
v_gene: TRBV5-5; d_gene: TRBD1; abundance: many; j_gene: TRBJ2-2; CDR3aa: CASTLVRGRTGELFF; CDR3nt: TGTGCCAGCACCCTAGTCAGGGGGCGGACCGGGGAGCTGTTTTTT
v_gene: TRBV11-2; d_gene: TRBD2; abundance: few; j_gene: TRBJ2-3; CDR3aa: CASSSAAGGDTQYF; CDR3nt: TGTGCCAGCAGCTCCGCAGCGGGAGGAGATACGCAGTATTTT
v_gene: TRBV10-1; d_gene: TRBD1; abundance: medium-sized; j_gene: TRBJ2-7; CDR3aa: CASSAGTGPYEQYF; CDR3nt: TGCGCCAGCAGTGCCGGGACAGGTCCTTACGAGCAGTACTTC
v_gene: TRBV7-9; d_gene: TRBD1; abundance: medium-sized; j_gene: TRBJ2-7; CDR3aa: CASSQTGTADVNEQYF; CDR3nt: TGTGCCAGCAGCCAAACCGGGACAGCGGATGTGAACGAGCAGTACTTC
v_gene: TRBV7-9; d_gene: TRBD1; abundance: medium-sized; j_gene: TRBJ2-7; CDR3aa: CASSLGDRVYEQYF; CDR3nt: TGTGCCAGCAGCTTAGGGGACAGGGTCTACGAGCAGTACTTC
v_gene: TRBV4-1; d_gene: NA; abundance: NA; j_gene: TRBJ2-7; CDR3aa: CASSTRVYPYEQYF; CDR3nt: TGCGCCAGCAGCACCAGGGTTTACCCCTACGAGCAGTACTTC